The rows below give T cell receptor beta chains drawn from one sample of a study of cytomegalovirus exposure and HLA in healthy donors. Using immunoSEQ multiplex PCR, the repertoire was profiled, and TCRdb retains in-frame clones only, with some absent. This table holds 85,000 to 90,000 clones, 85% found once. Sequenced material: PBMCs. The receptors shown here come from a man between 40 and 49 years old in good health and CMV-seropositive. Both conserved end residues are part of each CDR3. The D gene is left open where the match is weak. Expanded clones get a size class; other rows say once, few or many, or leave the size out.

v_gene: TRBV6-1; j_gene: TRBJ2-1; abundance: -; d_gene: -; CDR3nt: TGTGCCAGCTCCCCGGAGGGAGTTGAGCAGTTCTTC; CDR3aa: CASSPEGVEQFF
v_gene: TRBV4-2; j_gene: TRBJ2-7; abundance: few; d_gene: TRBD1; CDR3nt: TGTGCCAGCAGCCAAGAGGTTGGGGACAGTTGGGGCTACGAGCAGTACTTC; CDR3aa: CASSQEVGDSWGYEQYF
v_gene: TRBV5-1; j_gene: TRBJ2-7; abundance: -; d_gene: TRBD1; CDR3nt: TGCGCCAGCAGCAGAACAGGGGGCAACTACGAGCAGTACTTC; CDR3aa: CASSRTGGNYEQYF
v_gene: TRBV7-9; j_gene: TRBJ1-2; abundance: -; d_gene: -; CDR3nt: TGTGCCAGCAGCTTATTAATGGGCAGGGCAGATTCCTATGGCTACACCTTC; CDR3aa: CASSLLMGRADSYGYTF
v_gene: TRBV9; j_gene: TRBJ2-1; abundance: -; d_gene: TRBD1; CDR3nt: TGTGCCAGCAGCGATGACGGGACAGGGCTCTACAATGAGCAGTTCTTC; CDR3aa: CASSDDGTGLYNEQFF
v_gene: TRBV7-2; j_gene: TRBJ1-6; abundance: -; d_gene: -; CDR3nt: TGTGCCAGCAGCTATAGCCATTCACCCCTCCACTTT; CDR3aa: CASSYSHSPLHF
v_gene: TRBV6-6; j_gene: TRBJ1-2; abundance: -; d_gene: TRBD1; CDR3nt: TGTGCCAGCAGTTATTGGGACAGGTCCTATGGCTACACCTTC; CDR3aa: CASSYWDRSYGYTF
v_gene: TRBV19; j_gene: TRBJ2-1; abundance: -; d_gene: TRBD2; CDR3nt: TGTGCCAGTAGCGGGGGGGCCCTCAATTGTGAGCAGTTCTTC; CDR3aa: CASSGGALNCEQFF
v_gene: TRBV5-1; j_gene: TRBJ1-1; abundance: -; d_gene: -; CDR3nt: TGCGCCAGCAGCTCGACGGCAGGGAACACTGAAGCTTTCTTT; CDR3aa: CASSSTAGNTEAFF
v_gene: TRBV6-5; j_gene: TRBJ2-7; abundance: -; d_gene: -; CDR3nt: TGTGCCAGCAGTTACGACAGTTTCTCCTACGAGCAGTACTTC; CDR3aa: CASSYDSFSYEQYF
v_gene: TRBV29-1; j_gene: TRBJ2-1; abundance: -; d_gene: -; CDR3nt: TGCAGCGTTGAAGAGGGAGGTAGCATTGGATTCTTC; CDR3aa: CSVEEGGSIGFF
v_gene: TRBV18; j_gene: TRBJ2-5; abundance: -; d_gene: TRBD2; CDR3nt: TGTGCCAGCTCACCAGGGAAGCGGGAGGGCCGAGAGGATGAGACCCAGTACTTC; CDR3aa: CASSPGKREGREDETQYF
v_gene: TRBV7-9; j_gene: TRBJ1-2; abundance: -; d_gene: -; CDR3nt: TGTGCCAGCAGCTTAGCGCGGGCGGAATTTAACTATGGCTACACCTTC; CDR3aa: CASSLARAEFNYGYTF
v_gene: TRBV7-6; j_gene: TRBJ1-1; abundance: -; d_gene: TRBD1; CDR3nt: TGTGCCAGCAGCCTCTCCGGGACAGGGATAACTGAAGCTTTCTTT; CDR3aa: CASSLSGTGITEAFF
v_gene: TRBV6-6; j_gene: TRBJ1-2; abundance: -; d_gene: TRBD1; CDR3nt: TGTGCCAGCAGATCCCCAGGGGGCGGCTACACCTTC; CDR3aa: CASRSPGGGYTF
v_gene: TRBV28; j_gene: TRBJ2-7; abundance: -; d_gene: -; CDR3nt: TGTGCCAGCAGTTTTGGTCTACCTTCCTACGAGCAGTACTTC; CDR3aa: CASSFGLPSYEQYF
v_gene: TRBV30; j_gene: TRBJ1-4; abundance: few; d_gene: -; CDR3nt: TGTGCCTGGAGTCGGGAGGACAAAAAACTGTTTTTT; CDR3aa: CAWSREDKKLFF
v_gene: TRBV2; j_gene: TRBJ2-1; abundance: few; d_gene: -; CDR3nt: TGTGCCAGCAGTGTAGAGTTGGAGCAGTTCTTC; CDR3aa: CASSVELEQFF
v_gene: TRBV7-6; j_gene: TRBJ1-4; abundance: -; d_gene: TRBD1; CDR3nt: TGTGCCAGCAGCTCAACCGGGACAGGGAGTGAAAAACTGTTTTTT; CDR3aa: CASSSTGTGSEKLFF
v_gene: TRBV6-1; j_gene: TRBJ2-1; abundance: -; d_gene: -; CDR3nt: TGTGCCAGCAGTGAACTTGGGACTGGCTACTACAATGAGCAGTTCTTC; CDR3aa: CASSELGTGYYNEQFF
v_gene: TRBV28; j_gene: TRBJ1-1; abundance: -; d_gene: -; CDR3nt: TGTGCCAGCAGTAGGAACGGTAACAGGAACACTGAAGCTTTCTTT; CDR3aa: CASSRNGNRNTEAFF
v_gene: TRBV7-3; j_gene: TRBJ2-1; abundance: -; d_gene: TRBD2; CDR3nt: TGTGCCAGCAGCTTAACAGGGACTAGCGCATACAATGAGCAGTTCTTC; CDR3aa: CASSLTGTSAYNEQFF
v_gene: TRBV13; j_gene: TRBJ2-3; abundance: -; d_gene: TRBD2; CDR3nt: TGTGCCAGCAGCCAATCCTTCGCCGGGACTAGCGGCGCTCCTAGCACAGGTACGCAGTATTTT; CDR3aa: CASSQSFAGTSGAPSTGTQYF
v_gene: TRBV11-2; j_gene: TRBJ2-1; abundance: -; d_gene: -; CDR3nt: TGTGCCAGCAGCTTAGACCCCACTAACTCCTACAATGAGCAGTTCTTC; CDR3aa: CASSLDPTNSYNEQFF
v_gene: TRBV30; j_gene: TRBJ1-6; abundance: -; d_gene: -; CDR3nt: TGTGCCTGGAGTGTACAGGCGGTTCGATCACCCCTCCACTTT; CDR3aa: CAWSVQAVRSPLHF
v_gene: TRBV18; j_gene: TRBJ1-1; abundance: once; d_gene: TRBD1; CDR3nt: TGTGCCAGCTCACAGAGAGCGGTACAGGGGGTGCTCACTGAAGCTTTCTTT; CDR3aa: CASSQRAVQGVLTEAFF
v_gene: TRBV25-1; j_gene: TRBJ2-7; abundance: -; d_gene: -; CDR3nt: TGTGCCAGCAGTGGACTAGGGACTGGGCGTTACGAGCAGTACTTC; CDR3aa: CASSGLGTGRYEQYF
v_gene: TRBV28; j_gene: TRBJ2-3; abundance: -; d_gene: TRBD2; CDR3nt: TGTGCATATAGCGGGAGGGCCACAGATACGCAGTATTTT; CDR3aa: CAYSGRATDTQYF
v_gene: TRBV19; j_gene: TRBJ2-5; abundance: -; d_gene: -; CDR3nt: TGTGCCAGTAGTATGCCCGGACGGAGGCAAGAGACCCAGTACTTC; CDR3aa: CASSMPGRRQETQYF
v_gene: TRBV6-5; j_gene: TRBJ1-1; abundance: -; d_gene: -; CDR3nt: TGTGCCAGCAGGAGCGCACAGGGCCAGGGCACTGAAGCTTTCTTT; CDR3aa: CASRSAQGQGTEAFF
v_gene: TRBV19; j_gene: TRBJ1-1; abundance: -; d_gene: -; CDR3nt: TGTGCCAGTAGTATAGGACCAGGAACTGAAGCTTTCTTT; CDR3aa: CASSIGPGTEAFF
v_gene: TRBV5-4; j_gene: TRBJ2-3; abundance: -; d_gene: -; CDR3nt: TGTGCCAGCAGCTTGGCCGGGGGATATGCGCAGTATTTT; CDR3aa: CASSLAGGYAQYF
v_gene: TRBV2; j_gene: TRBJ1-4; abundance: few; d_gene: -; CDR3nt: TGTGCCAGCAGACAAACAGGGTCGTCTAATGAAAAACTGTTTTTT; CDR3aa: CASRQTGSSNEKLFF
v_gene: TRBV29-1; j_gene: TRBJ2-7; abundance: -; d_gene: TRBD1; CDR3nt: TGCAGCGCTGGGACAGGGGGGAACTACGAGCAGTACTTC; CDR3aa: CSAGTGGNYEQYF
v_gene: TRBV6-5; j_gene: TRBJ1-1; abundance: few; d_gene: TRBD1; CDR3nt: TGTGCCAGCAGACAGGGGGAGAACACTGAAGCTTTCTTT; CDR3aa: CASRQGENTEAFF
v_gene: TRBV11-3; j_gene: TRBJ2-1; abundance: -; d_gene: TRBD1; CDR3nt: TGTGCCAGCAGCGCACTCCGGACAGGACTTAACAATGAGCAGTTCTTC; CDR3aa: CASSALRTGLNNEQFF
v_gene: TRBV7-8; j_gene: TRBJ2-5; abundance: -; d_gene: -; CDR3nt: TGTGCCAGCAGCTTCCCCCAAGCTACCCAAGAGACCCAGTACTTC; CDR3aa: CASSFPQATQETQYF
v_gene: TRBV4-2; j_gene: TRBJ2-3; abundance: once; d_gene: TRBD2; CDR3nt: TGTGCCAGCAGCCGCCAAGGGACTAGCGGGGGGCCCAGCACAGATACGCAGTATTTT; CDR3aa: CASSRQGTSGGPSTDTQYF
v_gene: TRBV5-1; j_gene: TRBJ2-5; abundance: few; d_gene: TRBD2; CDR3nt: TGCGCCAGCAGCTTGGGGAACTCGGCTAGCGGGGGCCTGTACCAAGAGACCCAGTACTTC; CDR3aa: CASSLGNSASGGLYQETQYF
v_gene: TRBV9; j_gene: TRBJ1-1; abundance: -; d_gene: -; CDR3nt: TGTGCCAGCAGCGTAGATCCAGGGGCTGAAGCTTTCTTT; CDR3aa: CASSVDPGAEAFF
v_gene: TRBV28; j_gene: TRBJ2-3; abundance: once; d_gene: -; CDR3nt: TGTGCCAGCAGTCCTAGCCTCCGAAGCACAGATACGCAGTATTTT; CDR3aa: CASSPSLRSTDTQYF
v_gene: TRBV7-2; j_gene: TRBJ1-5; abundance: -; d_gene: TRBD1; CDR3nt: TGTGCCAGCAGCCCACGACAGGGGGCTTCTCAGCCCCAGCATTTT; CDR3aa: CASSPRQGASQPQHF
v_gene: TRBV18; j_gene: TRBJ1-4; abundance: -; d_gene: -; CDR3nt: TGTGCCAGCTCACCGGACAGTATGACGTTGGAACTGTTTTTT; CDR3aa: CASSPDSMTLELFF
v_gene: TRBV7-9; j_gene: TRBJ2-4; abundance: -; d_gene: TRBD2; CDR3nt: TGTTCCAGCAGCTCCCGGACTAGCGGGAGGAGAAACATTCAGTACTTC; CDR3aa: CSSSSRTSGRRNIQYF
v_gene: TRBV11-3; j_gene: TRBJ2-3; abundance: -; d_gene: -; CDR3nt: TGTGCCAGCAGCCTAAACAGGGTAGCAGATACGCAGTATTTT; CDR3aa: CASSLNRVADTQYF
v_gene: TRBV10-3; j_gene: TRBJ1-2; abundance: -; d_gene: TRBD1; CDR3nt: TGTGCCATCAGTGATCCGGGACAGGTGAACTATGGCTACACCTTC; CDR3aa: CAISDPGQVNYGYTF
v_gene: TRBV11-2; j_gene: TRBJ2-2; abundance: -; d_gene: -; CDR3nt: TGTGCCAGCAGCTTAGTTCCAGGCACCGGGGAGCTGTTTTTT; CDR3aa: CASSLVPGTGELFF
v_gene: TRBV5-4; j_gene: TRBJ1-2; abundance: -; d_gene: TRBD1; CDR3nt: TGTGCCAGCAGCTTGGCTGGGTTGAGGACAGGGGATTGGGGAGTCGGCTACACCTTC; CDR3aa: CASSLAGLRTGDWGVGYTF
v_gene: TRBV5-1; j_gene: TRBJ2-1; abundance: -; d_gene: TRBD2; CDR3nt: TGCGCCAGCGATGCAGGAGTACTAGCGGGGGGAAACAATGAGCAGTTCTTC; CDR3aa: CASDAGVLAGGNNEQFF
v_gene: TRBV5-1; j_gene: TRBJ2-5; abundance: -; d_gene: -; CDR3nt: TGCGCCAGCAGCGTAGGGACTGTCCAAGAGACCCAGTACTTC; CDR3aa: CASSVGTVQETQYF
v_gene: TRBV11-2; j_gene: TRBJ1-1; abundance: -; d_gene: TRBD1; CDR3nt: TGTGCCAGCAGCTTGGGACAGGGAAAGAACACTGAAGCTTTCTTT; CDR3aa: CASSLGQGKNTEAFF
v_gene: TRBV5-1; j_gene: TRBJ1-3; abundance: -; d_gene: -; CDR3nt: TGCGCCAGCAGCTTGGAAGGGACAAGTTTCTCTGGAAACACCATATATTTT; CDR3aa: CASSLEGTSFSGNTIYF
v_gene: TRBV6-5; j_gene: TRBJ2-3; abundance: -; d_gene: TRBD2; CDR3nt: TGTGCCAGCAGTTACCGTAGCGGGAGGGGCACAGATACGCAGTATTTT; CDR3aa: CASSYRSGRGTDTQYF
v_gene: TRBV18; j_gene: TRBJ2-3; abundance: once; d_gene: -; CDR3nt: TGTGCCAGCTCACCGACAGCAACCACAGATACGCAGTATTTT; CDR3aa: CASSPTATTDTQYF